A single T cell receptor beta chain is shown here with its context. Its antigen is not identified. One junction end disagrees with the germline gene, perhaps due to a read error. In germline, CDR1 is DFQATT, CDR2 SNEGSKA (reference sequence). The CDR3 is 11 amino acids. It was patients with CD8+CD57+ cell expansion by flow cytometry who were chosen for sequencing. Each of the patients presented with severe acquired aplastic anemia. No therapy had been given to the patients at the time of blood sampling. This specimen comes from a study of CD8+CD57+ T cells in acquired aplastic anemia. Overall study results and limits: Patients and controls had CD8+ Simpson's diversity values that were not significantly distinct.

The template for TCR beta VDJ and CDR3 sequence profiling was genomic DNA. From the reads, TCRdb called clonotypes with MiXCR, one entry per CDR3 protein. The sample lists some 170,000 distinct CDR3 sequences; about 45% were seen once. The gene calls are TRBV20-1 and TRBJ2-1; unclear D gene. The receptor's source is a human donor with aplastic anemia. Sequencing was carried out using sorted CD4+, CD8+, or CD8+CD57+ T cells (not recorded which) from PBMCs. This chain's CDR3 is CSARGDNEQFF. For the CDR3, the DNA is TGCAGTGCGAGAGGTGACAATGAGCAGTTCTTC.